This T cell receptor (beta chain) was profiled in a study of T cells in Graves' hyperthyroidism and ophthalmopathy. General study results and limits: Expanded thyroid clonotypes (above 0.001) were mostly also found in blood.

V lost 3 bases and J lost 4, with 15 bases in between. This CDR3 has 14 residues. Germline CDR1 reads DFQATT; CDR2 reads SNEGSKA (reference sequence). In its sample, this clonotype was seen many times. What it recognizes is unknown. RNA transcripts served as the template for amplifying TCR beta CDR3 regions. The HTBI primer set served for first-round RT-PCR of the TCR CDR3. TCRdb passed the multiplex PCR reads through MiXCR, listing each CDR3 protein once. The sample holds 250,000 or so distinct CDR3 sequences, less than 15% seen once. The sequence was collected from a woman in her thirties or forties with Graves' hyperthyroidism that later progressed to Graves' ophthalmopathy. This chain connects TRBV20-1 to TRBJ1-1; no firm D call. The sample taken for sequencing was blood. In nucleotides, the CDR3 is TGCAGTGCTAGTCCCCCACGGGAGGGCACTGAAGCTTTCTTT. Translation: CSASPPREGTEAFF.